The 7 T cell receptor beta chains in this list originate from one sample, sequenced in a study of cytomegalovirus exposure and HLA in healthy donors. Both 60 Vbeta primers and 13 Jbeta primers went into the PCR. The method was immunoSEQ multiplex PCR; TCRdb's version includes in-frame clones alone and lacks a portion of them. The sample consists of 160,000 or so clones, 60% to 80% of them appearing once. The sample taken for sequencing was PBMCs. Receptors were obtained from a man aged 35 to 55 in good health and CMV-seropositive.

CDR3 in DNA: TGTGCCACCGAAAGCGCAGGGGGCTGGTTCAATCAGCCCCAGCATTTT. Residues: CATESAGGWFNQPQHF. This chain joins TRBV7-8 and TRBJ1-5; 8 bases line up with TRBD1. CDR3 length equals 16 residues. Looked up from germline, CDR1 is SGHVS and CDR2 is FQNEAQ. Trimming took 10 bases from V and 3 from J; bases not matched to a gene: 14.

The CDR3 DNA reads TGTGCCAGCAGCGTAGATGTCACTAGCGGGAGGCCCGGGGAGCTGTTTTTT. As protein: CASSVDVTSGRPGELFF. The V call is TRBV9, the J call TRBJ2-2; TRBD2 matches 12 bases. V was clipped by 0 bases and J by 6 bases; unmatched bases: 6. This CDR3 region has 17 residues. Germline V lookup: CDR1 SGDLS, CDR2 YYNGEE. Looking up the rest from reference TRBV9 and TRBJ2-2 gives the full variable domain: DSGVTQTPKHLITATGQRVTLRCSPRSGDLSVYWYQQSLDQGLQFLIQYYNGEERAKGNILERFSAQQFPDLHSELNLSSLELGDSALYFCASSVDVTSGRPGELFFGEGSRLTVL.

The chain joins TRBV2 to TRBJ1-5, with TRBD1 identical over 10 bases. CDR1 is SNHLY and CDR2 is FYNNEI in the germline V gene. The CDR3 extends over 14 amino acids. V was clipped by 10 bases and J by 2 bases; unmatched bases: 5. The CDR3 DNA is TGTGCCACCGGACAGGGGGAGGGCAATCAGCCCCAGCATTTT. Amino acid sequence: CATGQGEGNQPQHF.

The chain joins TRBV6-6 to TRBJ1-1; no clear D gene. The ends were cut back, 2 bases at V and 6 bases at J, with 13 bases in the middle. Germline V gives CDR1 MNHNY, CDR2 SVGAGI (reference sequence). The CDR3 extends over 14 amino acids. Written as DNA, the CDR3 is TGTGCCAGCAGTTACGAGGAGGGTAACGCTGAAGCTTTCTTT. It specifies CASSYEEGNAEAFF.

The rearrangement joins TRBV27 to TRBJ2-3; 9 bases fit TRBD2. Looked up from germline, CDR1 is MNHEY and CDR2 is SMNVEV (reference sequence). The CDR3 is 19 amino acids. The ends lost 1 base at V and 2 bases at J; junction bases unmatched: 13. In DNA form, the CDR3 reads TGTGCCAGCAGTTTATACAACACCCGACTAGCGGATGTCACAGATACGCAGTATTTT. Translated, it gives CASSLYNTRLADVTDTQYF.

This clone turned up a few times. This CDR3 reads CASSVAGGSVPDTQYF. The DNA of the CDR3 is TGTGCCAGCAGCGTAGCCGGCGGGAGTGTTCCAGATACGCAGTATTTT. This sequence joins TRBV9 and TRBJ2-3; 7 bases match TRBD2. The CDR3 is 16 residues long. Looked up from germline, CDR1 is SGDLS and CDR2 is YYNGEE. The junction had 8 bases not matched to a gene; V was cut back by 0 bases and J by 4 bases.

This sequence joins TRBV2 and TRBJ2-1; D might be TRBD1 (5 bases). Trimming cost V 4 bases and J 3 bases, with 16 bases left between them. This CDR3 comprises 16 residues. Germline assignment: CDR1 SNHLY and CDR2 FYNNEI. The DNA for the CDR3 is TGTGCCAGCAGTGGGTTCGGGCAGGGCAACTACAATGAGCAGTTCTTC. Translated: CASSGFGQGNYNEQFF.